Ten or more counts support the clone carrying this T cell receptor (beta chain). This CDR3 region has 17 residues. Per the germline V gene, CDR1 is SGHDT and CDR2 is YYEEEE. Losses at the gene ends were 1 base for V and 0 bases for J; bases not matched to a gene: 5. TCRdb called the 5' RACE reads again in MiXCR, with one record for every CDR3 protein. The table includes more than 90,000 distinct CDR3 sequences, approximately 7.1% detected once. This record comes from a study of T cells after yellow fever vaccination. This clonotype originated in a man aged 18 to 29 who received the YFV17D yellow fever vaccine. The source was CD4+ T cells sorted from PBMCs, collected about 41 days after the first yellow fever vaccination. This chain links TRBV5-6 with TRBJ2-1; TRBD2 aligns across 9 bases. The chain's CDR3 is CASSLRSGGYSYNEQFF. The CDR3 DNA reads TGTGCCAGCAGCTTGCGTAGCGGGGGCTACTCCTACAATGAGCAGTTCTTC.